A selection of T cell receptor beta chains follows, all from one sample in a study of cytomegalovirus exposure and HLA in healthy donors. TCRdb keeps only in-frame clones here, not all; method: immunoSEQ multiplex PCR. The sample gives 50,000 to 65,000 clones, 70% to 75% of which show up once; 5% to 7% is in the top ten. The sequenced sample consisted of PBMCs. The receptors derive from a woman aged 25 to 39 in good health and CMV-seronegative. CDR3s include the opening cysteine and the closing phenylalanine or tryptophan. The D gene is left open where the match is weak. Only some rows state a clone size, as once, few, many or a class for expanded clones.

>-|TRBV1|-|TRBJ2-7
CTSSQAMPPDPAGGPYEQYF
TGCACCAGCAGCCAAGCAATGCCGCCGGATCCAGCGGGAGGGCCCTACGAGCAGTACTTC
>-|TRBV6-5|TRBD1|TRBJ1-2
CASSYSTGGGQNGYTF
TGTGCCAGCAGTTACTCTACAGGGGGCGGTCAGAATGGCTACACCTTC
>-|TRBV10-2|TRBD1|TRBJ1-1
CASIEGTGGFTEAFF
TGCGCCAGTATCGAAGGGACAGGGGGCTTCACTGAAGCTTTCTTT
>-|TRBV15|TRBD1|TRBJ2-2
CATSRDPGGPGELFF
TGTGCCACCAGCAGAGATCCAGGGGGACCCGGGGAGCTGTTTTTT
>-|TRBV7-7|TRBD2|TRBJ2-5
CASSLNLAGETQYF
TGTGCCAGCAGCCTAAATCTAGCGGGAGAGACCCAGTACTTC
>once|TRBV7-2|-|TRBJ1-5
CASSLDAGSHQPQHF
TGTGCCAGCAGCTTAGATGCCGGGAGCCATCAGCCCCAGCATTTT
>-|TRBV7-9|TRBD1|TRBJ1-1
CASLGQENTEAFF
TGTGCCAGCCTGGGACAGGAGAACACTGAAGCTTTCTTT
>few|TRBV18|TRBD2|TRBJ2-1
CASSTSGTYNEQFF
TGTGCCAGCTCCACTAGCGGGACTTACAATGAGCAGTTCTTC
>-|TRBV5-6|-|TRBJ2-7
CASSLGRYEQYF
TGTGCCAGCAGCTTGGGTCGCTACGAGCAGTACTTC
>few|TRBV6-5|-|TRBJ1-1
CASSYDQGDGAFF
TGTGCCAGCAGTTACGACCAGGGTGATGGGGCTTTCTTT
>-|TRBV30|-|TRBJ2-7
CAWSRESYEQYF
TGTGCCTGGAGTCGGGAGTCCTACGAGCAGTACTTC
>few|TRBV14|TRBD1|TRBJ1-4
CASSQVGQSNEKLFF
TGTGCCAGCAGCCAAGTGGGACAGAGTAATGAAAAACTGTTTTTT
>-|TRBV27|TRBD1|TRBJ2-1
CASTGGRTGGYNEQFF
TGTGCCAGCACCGGTGGTCGGACAGGGGGCTACAATGAGCAGTTCTTC
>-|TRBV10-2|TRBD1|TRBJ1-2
CASHKRDRDYGYTF
TGCGCCAGCCATAAACGGGACAGGGACTATGGCTACACCTTC
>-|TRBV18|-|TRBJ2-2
CASSLNGGTGELFF
TGTGCCAGCTCGCTCAACGGGGGCACCGGGGAGCTGTTTTTT
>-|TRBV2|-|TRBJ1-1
CASSAGGDTEAFF
TGTGCCAGCAGCGCGGGGGGGGACACTGAAGCTTTCTTT
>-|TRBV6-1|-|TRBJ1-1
CASREQRIMNTEAFF
TGTGCCAGCAGGGAGCAACGGATTATGAACACTGAAGCTTTCTTT
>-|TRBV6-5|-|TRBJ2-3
CASRDSGTSTDTQYF
TGTGCCAGCAGGGATAGCGGCACTAGCACAGATACGCAGTATTTT
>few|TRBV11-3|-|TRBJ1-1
CASSELSGTEAFF
TGTGCCAGCAGCGAACTCTCAGGAACTGAAGCTTTCTTT
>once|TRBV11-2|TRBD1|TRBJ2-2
CASSLLGVQGKGTGELFF
TGTGCCAGCAGCTTATTGGGGGTACAGGGGAAAGGAACCGGGGAGCTGTTTTTT
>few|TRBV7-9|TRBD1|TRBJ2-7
CASSLVTGSLYEQYF
TGTGCCAGCAGCTTAGTGACAGGGAGTCTATACGAGCAGTACTTC
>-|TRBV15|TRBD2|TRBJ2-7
CATSRDLAGVGEQYF
TGTGCCACCAGCAGAGATTTAGCGGGAGTGGGCGAGCAGTACTTC
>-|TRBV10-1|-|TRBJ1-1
CASSEQKAFF
TGCGCCAGCAGTGAACAGAAAGCTTTCTTT
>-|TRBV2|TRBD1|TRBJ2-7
CARGGTGAEQYF
TGTGCCAGAGGGGGGACAGGGGCTGAGCAGTACTTC
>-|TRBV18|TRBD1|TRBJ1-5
CASSLKQGAPGQPQHF
TGTGCCAGCTCACTAAAACAGGGGGCCCCGGGCCAGCCCCAGCATTTT
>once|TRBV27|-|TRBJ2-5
CASAPWIEEKETQYF
TGTGCCAGCGCTCCATGGATTGAGGAGAAAGAGACCCAGTACTTC
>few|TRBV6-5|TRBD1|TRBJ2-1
CASAGQGIYEQFF
TGTGCCAGCGCGGGACAGGGTATATATGAGCAGTTCTTC
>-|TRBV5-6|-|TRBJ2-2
CASSLQDTGELFF
TGTGCCAGCAGCTTGCAGGACACCGGGGAGCTGTTTTTT
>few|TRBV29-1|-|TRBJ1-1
CSVEDSHAYGLFF
TGCAGCGTTGAAGATTCTCACGCTTATGGGCTTTTCTTT
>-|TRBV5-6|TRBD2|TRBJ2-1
CASTRLAGDSFNEQFF
TGTGCCAGCACCCGACTAGCGGGAGACTCGTTCAATGAGCAGTTCTTC
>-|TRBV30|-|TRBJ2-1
CAWSSDFSLNEQFF
TGTGCCTGGAGTTCGGACTTCTCTTTGAATGAGCAGTTCTTC
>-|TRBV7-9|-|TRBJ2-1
CASRGFTPGDEQFF
TGTGCCAGCAGAGGATTTACCCCGGGAGATGAGCAGTTCTTC
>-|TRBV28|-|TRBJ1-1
CASLSRATGYTEAFF
TGTGCCAGCCTGAGCCGGGCGACAGGTTACACTGAAGCTTTCTTT
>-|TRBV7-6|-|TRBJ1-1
CASSVGRMNTEAFF
TGTGCCAGCAGCGTCGGGAGGATGAACACTGAAGCTTTCTTT